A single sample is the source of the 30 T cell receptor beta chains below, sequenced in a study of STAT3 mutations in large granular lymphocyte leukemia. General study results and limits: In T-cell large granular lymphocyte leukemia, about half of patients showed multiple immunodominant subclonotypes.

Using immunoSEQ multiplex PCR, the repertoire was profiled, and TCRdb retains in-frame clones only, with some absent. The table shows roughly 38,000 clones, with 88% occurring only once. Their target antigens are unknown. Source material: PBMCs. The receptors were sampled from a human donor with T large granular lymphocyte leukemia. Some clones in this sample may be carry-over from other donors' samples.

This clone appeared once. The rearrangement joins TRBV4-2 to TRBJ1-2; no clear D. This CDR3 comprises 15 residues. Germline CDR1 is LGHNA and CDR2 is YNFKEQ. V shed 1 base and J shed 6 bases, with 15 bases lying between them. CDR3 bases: TGTGCCAGCAGCCAAGCGGACCTCCTGGCCCATGGCTACACCTTC. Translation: CASSQADLLAHGYTF.

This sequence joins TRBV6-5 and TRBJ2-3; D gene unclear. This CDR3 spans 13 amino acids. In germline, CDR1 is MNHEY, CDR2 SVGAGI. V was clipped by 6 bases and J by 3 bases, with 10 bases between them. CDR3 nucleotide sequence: TGTGCCAGCAGACAATATGATACAGATACGCAGTATTTT. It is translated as CASRQYDTDTQYF.

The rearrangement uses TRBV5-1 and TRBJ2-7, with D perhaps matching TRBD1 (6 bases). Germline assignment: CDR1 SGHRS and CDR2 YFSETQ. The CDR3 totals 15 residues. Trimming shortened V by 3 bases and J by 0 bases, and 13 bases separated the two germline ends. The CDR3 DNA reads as TGCGCCAGCAGCTGGGGGCAGGGGAGCTCCTACGAGCAGTACTTC. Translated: CASSWGQGSSYEQYF. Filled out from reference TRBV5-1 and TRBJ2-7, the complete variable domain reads KAGVTQTPRYLIKTRGQQVTLSCSPISGHRSVSWYQQTPGQGLQFLFEYFSETQRNKGNFPGRFSGRQFSNSRSEMNVSTLELGDSALYLCASSWGQGSSYEQYFGPGTRLTVT.

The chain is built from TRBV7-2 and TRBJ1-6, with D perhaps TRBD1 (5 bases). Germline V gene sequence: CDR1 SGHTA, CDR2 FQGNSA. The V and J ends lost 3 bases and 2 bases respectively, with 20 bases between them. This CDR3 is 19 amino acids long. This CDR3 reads CASSFLGQGRLTYNSPLHF. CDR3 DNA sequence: TGTGCCAGCAGCTTCCTCGGGCAGGGAAGGTTGACCTATAATTCACCCCTCCACTTT.

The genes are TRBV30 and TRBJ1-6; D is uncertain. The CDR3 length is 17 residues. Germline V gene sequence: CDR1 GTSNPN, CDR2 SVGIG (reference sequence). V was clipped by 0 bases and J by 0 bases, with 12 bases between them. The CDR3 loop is CAWSVWAGSSYNSPLHF. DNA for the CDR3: TGTGCCTGGAGTGTTTGGGCAGGAAGCTCCTATAATTCACCCCTCCACTTT. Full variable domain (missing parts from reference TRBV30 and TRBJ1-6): SQTIHQWPATLVQPVGSPLSLECTVEGTSNPNLYWYRQAAGRGLQLLFYSVGIGQISSEVPQNLSASRPQDRQFILSSKKLLLSDSGFYLCAWSVWAGSSYNSPLHFGNGTRLTVT.

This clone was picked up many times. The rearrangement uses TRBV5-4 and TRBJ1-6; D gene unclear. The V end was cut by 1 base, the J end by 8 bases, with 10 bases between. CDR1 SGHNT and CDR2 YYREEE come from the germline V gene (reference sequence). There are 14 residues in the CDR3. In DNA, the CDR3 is TGTGCCAGCAGCTTGAGGGTTAATGATTCACCCCTCCACTTT. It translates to CASSLRVNDSPLHF. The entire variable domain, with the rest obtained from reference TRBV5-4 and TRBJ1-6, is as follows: ETGVTQSPTHLIKTRGQQVTLRCSSQSGHNTVSWYQQALGQGPQFIFQYYREEENGRGNFPPRFSGLQFPNYSSELNVNALELDDSALYLCASSLRVNDSPLHFGNGTRLTVT.

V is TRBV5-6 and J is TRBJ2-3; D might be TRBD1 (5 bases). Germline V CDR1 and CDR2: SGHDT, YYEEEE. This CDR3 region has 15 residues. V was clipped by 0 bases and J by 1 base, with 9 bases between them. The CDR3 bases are TGTGCCAGCAGCTTGGTTAGGGGCCGCACAGATACGCAGTATTTT. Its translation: CASSLVRGRTDTQYF.

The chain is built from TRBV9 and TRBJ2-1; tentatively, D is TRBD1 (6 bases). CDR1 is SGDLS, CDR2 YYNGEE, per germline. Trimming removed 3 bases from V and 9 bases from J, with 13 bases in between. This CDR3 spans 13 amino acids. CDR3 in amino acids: CASSGTGYAEQFF. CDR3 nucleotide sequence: TGTGCCAGCAGCGGAACAGGGTATGCTGAGCAGTTCTTC.

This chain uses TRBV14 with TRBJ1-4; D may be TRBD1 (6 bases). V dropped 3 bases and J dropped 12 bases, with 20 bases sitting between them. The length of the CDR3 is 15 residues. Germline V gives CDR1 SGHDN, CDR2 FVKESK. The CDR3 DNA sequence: TGTGCCAGCAGCCATCGGACAGTGGGGACTCAGGAACTGTTTTTT. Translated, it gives CASSHRTVGTQELFF.

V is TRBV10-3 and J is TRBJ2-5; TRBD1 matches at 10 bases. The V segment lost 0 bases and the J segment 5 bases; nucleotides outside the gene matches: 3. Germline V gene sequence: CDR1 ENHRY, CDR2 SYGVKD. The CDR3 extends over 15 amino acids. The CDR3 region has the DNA TGTGCCATCAGTGAGTCGACAGGGGGCTGGGAGACCCAGTACTTC. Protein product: CAISESTGGWETQYF.

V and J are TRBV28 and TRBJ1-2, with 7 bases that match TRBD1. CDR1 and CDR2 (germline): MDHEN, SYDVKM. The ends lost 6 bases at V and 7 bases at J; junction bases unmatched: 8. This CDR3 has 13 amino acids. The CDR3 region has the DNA TGTGCCAGCAGGAGAGACAGGGCTCTTGGCTACACCTTC. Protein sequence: CASRRDRALGYTF.

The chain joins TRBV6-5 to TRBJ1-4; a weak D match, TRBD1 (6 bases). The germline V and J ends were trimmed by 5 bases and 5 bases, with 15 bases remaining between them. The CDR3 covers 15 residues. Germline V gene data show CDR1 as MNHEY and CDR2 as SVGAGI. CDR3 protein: CASSPTGTRNEKLFF. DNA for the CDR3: TGTGCCAGCAGTCCAACCGGGACACGAAATGAAAAACTGTTTTTT.

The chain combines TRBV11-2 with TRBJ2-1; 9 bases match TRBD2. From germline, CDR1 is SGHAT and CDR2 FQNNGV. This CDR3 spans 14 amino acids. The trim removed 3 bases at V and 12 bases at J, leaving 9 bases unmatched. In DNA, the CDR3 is TGTGCCAGCAGCTTGGGCGGGGGGGCAGTCGGGCAGTTCTTC. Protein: CASSLGGGAVGQFF.

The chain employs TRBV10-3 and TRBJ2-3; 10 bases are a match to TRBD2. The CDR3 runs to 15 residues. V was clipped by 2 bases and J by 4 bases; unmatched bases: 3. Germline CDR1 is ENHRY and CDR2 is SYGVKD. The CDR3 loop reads CAISETLAGADTQYF. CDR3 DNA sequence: TGTGCCATCAGTGAGACCCTAGCGGGGGCAGATACGCAGTATTTT.

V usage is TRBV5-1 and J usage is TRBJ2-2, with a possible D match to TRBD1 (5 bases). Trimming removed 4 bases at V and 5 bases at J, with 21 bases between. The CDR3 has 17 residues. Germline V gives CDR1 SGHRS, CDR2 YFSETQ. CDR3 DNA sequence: TGCGCCAGCAGCCTGGACCCTGGCAGGGTGACGACCGGGGAGCTGTTTTTT. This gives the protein CASSLDPGRVTTGELFF.

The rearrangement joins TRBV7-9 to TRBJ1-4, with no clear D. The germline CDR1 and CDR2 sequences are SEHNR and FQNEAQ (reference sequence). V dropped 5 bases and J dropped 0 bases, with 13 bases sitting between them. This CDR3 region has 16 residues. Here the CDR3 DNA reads TGTGCCAGCAGCGACCGATTTTCCGCAACTAATGAAAAACTGTTTTTT. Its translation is CASSDRFSATNEKLFF.

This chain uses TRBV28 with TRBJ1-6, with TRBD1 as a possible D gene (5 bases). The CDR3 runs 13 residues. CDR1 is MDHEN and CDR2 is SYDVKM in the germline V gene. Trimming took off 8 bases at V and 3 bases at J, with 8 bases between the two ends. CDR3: CASRQNYNSPLHF. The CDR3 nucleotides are TGTGCCAGCCGACAGAACTATAATTCACCCCTCCACTTT.

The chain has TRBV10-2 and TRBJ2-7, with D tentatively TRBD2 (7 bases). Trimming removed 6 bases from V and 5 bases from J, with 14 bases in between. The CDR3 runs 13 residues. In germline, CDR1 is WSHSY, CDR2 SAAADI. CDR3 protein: CASSSGGRDEQYF. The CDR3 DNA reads TGCGCCAGCAGCTCGGGGGGCAGGGACGAGCAGTACTTC.

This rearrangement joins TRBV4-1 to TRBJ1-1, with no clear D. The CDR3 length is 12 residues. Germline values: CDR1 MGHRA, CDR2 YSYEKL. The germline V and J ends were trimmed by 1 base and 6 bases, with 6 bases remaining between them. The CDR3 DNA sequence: TGCGCCAGCAGCCAAGGGCAGCCTGAAGCTTTCTTT. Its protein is CASSQGQPEAFF.

CDR3 sequence reads: CASSLGGTHEQYV. The CDR3 DNA is TGTGCCAGCAGTTTGGGCGGGACCCACGAGCAGTACGTC. This chain joins TRBV27 and TRBJ2-7; possible D gene TRBD2, 6 bases. This CDR3 region has 13 residues. Germline CDR1 reads MNHEY; CDR2 reads SMNVEV (reference sequence). Trimming took off 3 bases at V and 5 bases at J, with 11 bases between the two ends.

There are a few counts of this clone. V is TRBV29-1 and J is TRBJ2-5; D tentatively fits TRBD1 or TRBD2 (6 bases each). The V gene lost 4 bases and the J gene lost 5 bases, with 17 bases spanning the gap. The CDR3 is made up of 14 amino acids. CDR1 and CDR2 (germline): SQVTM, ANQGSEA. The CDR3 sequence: CSVALGGYAETQYF. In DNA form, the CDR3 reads TGCAGCGTTGCTTTGGGGGGCTATGCGGAGACCCAGTACTTC.

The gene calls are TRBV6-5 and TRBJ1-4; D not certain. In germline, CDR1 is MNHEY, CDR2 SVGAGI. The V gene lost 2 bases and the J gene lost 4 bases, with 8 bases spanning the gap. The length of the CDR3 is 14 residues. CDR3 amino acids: CASSYGGSNEKLFF. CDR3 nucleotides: TGTGCCAGCAGTTACGGCGGGAGTAATGAAAAACTGTTTTTT.

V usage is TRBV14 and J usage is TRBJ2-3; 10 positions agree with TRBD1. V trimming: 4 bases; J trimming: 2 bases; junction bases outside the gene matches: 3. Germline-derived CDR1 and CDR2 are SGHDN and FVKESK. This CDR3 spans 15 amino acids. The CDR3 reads CASSLGTGATDTQYF. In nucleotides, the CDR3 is TGTGCCAGCAGCCTCGGGACAGGGGCCACAGATACGCAGTATTTT.

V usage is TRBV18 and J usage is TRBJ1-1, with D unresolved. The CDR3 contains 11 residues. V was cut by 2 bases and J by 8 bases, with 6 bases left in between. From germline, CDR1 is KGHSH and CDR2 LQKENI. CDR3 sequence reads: CASSPGREAFF. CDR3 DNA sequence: TGTGCCAGCTCACCAGGTAGGGAAGCTTTCTTT.

CDR3 DNA: TGTGCCAGCAGTAAGCGGCGGGGAGGCACAGATACGCAGTATTTT. Its translation: CASSKRRGGTDTQYF. The chain couples TRBV2 to TRBJ2-3; D might be TRBD2 (6 bases). Per the germline V gene, CDR1 is SNHLY and CDR2 is FYNNEI. The CDR3 consists of 15 residues. The V end was cut by 5 bases, the J end by 1 base, with 13 bases between.

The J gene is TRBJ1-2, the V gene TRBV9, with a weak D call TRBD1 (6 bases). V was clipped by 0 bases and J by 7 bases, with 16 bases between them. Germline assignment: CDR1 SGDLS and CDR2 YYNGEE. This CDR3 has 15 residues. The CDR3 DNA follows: TGTGCCAGCAGCGTAGGGGGGGCTCTAGCGCTTGGCTACACCTTC. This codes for CASSVGGALALGYTF.

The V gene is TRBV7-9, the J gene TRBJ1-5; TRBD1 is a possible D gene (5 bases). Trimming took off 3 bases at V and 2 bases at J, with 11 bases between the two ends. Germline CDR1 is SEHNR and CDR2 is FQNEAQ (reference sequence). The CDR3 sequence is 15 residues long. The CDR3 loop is CASSLGTWGNQPQHF. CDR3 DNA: TGTGCCAGCAGCTTGGGGACGTGGGGCAATCAGCCCCAGCATTTT.

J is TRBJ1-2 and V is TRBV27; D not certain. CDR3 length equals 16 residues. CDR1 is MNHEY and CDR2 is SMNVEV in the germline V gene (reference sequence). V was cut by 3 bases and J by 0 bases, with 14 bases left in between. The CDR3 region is CASSFPGRVTNYGYTF. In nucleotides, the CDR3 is TGTGCCAGCAGTTTCCCGGGGAGAGTTACTAACTATGGCTACACCTTC.

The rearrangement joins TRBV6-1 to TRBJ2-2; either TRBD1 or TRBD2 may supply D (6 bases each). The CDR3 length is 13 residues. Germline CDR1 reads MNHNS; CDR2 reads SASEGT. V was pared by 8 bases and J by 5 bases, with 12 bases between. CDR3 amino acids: CASPQGRTGELFF. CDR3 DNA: TGTGCCAGCCCCCAGGGGAGGACCGGGGAGCTGTTTTTT.

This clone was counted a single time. CDR3 coding DNA: TGTGCCAGCAGTGGCGTCTACCCGCTTGATACGCAGTATTTT. This sequence encodes CASSGVYPLDTQYF. The J gene is TRBJ2-3, the V gene TRBV27; unclear D gene. This CDR3 has 14 amino acids. V dropped 5 bases and J dropped 6 bases, with 15 bases sitting between them. Germline V CDR1 and CDR2: MNHEY, SMNVEV (reference sequence).